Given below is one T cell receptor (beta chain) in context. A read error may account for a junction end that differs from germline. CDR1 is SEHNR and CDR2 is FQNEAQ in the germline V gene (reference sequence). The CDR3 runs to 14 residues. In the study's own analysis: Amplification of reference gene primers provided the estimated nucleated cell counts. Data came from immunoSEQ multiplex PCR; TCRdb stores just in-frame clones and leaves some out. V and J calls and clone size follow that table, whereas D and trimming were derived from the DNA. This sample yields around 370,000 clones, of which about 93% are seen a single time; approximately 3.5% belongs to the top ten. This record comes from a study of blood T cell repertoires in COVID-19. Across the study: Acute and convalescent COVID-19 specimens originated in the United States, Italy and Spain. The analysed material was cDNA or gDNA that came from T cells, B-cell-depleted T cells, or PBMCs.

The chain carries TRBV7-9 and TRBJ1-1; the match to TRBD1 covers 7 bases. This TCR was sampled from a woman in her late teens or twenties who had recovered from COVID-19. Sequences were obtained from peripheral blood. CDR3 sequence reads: CVSSLTGVNTEAFF. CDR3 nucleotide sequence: TGTGTCAGCAGCTTAACAGGGGTCAACACTGAAGCTTTCTTT.